These T cell receptor beta chains were read from a single sample in a study of blood T cell repertoires in COVID-19. Here immunoSEQ multiplex PCR was the method, and the copy in TCRdb shows in-frame clones only, minus some. The sample contains approximately 50,000 clones, about 77% of which appear only once. Sequences were obtained from peripheral blood. Receptors were obtained from a man aged 70-80 years with active or convalescent COVID-19. Each CDR3 is given with its conserved first and last residue. D genes are given only for firm matches. Where a row states a size, it is once, few, many or the class of an expanded clone; other rows omit it.

V	size	D	J	CDR3	DNA
TRBV27	-	TRBD1	TRBJ1-1	CASSSYPPWTGTNTEAFF	TGTGCCAGCAGTTCATATCCCCCTTGGACAGGAACGAACACTGAAGCTTTCTTT
TRBV28	-	-	TRBJ1-3	CASQDSRSGNTIYF	TGTGCCAGCCAAGACAGTCGCTCTGGAAACACCATATATTTT
TRBV18	-	TRBD1	TRBJ1-4	CASSPRNSGTANEKLFF	TGTGCCAGCTCACCACGGAATTCCGGGACAGCTAATGAAAAACTGTTTTTT
TRBV5-1	-	TRBD1	TRBJ2-2	CASSWTGGGTGELFF	TGCGCCAGCAGTTGGACAGGGGGAGGCACCGGGGAGCTGTTTTTT
TRBV27	-	TRBD1	TRBJ2-6	CASSPGTGFGANVLTF	TGTGCCAGCAGTCCCGGGACAGGGTTTGGGGCCAACGTCCTGACTTTC
TRBV4-3	-	-	TRBJ2-7	CASSQDRGRNEQYF	TGCGCCAGCAGCCAAGACAGGGGCCGGAACGAGCAGTACTTC
TRBV2	-	-	TRBJ2-7	CASSAQDYEQYF	TGTGCCAGCAGTGCTCAGGACTACGAGCAGTACTTC
TRBV24-1	-	-	TRBJ1-2	CATSDLSANYGYTF	TGTGCCACCAGTGATTTGTCAGCTAACTATGGCTACACCTTC
TRBV27	few	-	TRBJ1-5	CASSGLGQPQHF	TGTGCCAGTTCAGGGCTCGGGCAGCCCCAGCATTTT
TRBV24-1	-	-	TRBJ1-3	CATSESTGAGNTIYF	TGTGCCACCAGTGAAAGTACGGGGGCTGGAAACACCATATATTTT
TRBV19	-	TRBD1	TRBJ1-6	CASSTDRGTDSPLHF	TGTGCCAGTAGTACCGACAGGGGGACGGATTCACCCCTCCACTTT
TRBV29-1	-	TRBD1	TRBJ2-5	CSAPGQGSGTQYF	TGCAGCGCACCGGGACAGGGGTCTGGGACCCAGTACTTC
TRBV10-3	-	TRBD1	TRBJ1-1	CAISESGGQGNTEAFF	TGTGCCATCAGTGAGTCGGGGGGACAGGGGAACACTGAAGCTTTCTTT
TRBV19	-	TRBD1	TRBJ2-7	CASSTQGAREQYF	TGTGCCAGTAGTACCCAGGGGGCGCGGGAGCAGTACTTC
TRBV18	once	TRBD1	TRBJ1-3	CASSPMGQGPGNTIYF	TGTGCCAGCTCACCCATGGGACAGGGACCTGGAAACACCATATATTTT
TRBV11-3	-	TRBD1	TRBJ2-4	CASSLGQGDIQYF	TGTGCCAGCAGCTTGGGACAGGGTGACATTCAGTACTTC
TRBV24-1	once	TRBD2	TRBJ2-3	CATSGLAALSTDTQYF	TGTGCCACCAGTGGGCTAGCGGCCCTAAGCACAGATACGCAGTATTTT
TRBV4-2	-	-	TRBJ2-7	CASSQVYGSHYEQYF	TGTGCCAGCAGCCAAGTATACGGTTCCCACTACGAGCAGTACTTC
TRBV19	-	TRBD1	TRBJ2-3	CASSPGDRGRPDTQYF	TGTGCCAGTAGTCCTGGGGACAGGGGGCGCCCAGATACGCAGTATTTT
TRBV18	few	-	TRBJ2-7	CASSPTGYEQYF	TGTGCCAGCTCACCAACCGGCTACGAGCAGTACTTC
TRBV19	once	TRBD2	TRBJ2-1	CASRPPSGEGNEQFF	TGTGCCAGCCGCCCCCCTAGCGGGGAGGGAAATGAGCAGTTCTTC
TRBV4-3	-	-	TRBJ1-5	CASSQVLGGQPQHF	TGCGCCAGCAGCCAAGTATTGGGGGGTCAGCCCCAGCATTTT
TRBV15	-	-	TRBJ2-7	CATSSQPQGGHEQYF	TGTGCCACCAGCAGCCAACCTCAGGGGGGCCACGAGCAGTACTTC
TRBV6-5	-	-	TRBJ2-3	CASQRVEPDTQYF	TGTGCCAGCCAGAGGGTGGAGCCAGATACGCAGTATTTT
TRBV4-3	-	-	TRBJ2-5	CASSQAPGETQYF	TGCGCCAGCAGCCAAGCCCCCGGGGAGACCCAGTACTTC
TRBV30	-	-	TRBJ1-4	CAWRLGAEKLFF	TGTGCCTGGAGGCTAGGGGCTGAAAAACTGTTTTTT
TRBV4-3	few	-	TRBJ1-4	CASSQDRQGTNEKLFF	TGCGCCAGCAGCCAAGACAGGCAGGGGACTAATGAAAAACTGTTTTTT
TRBV28	-	TRBD1	TRBJ2-7	CASSLLTPGQASYEQYF	TGTGCCAGCAGTTTACTGACCCCGGGACAGGCCTCCTACGAGCAGTACTTC
TRBV7-2	-	TRBD1	TRBJ1-5	CASSLDRGHSQPQHF	TGTGCCAGCAGCTTAGACAGGGGGCATAGTCAGCCCCAGCATTTT
TRBV11-2	-	TRBD1	TRBJ1-1	CASSWDRGEAFF	TGTGCCAGCAGCTGGGACAGGGGGGAAGCTTTCTTT
TRBV7-2	-	-	TRBJ1-2	CASSSREGRRAGGYTF	TGTGCCAGCAGCTCTAGGGAGGGCAGGCGGGCAGGTGGCTACACCTTC
TRBV18	-	-	TRBJ2-6	CASSPDSSSISGANVLTF	TGTGCCAGCTCACCAGACAGCAGTTCAATCTCTGGGGCCAACGTCCTGACTTTC
TRBV20-1	-	TRBD1	TRBJ1-3	CSASGGQGSRYGNTIYF	TGCAGTGCTAGTGGGGGACAGGGGAGTCGGTATGGAAACACCATATATTTT
TRBV14	few	TRBD1	TRBJ1-2	CASRPGGGGYTF	TGTGCCAGCAGGCCAGGGGGCGGCGGCTACACCTTC
TRBV5-6	once	-	TRBJ2-7	CASSLGSQGSGYEQYF	TGTGCCAGCAGCTTGGGGTCCCAGGGGTCAGGCTACGAGCAGTACTTC
TRBV18	few	TRBD1	TRBJ1-1	CASSRTGVTEAFF	TGTGCCAGCTCCCGGACAGGGGTCACTGAAGCTTTCTTT
TRBV27	-	TRBD1	TRBJ2-1	CASSLRTGRSYNEQFF	TGTGCCAGCAGTTTACGGACAGGGAGGTCCTACAATGAGCAGTTCTTC
TRBV19	few	-	TRBJ1-2	CASRSGITNYGYTF	TGTGCCAGTAGATCAGGGATCACTAACTATGGCTACACCTTC
TRBV5-5	-	-	TRBJ2-7	CASSLAGGLPSYEQYF	TGTGCCAGCAGCTTGGCCGGCGGGCTCCCTTCCTACGAGCAGTACTTC
TRBV9	-	-	TRBJ1-3	CASTGTHSGNTIYF	TGTGCCAGCACAGGCACACACTCTGGAAACACCATATATTTT
TRBV5-4	few	-	TRBJ1-2	CASSKTEDYGYTF	TGTGCCAGCAGCAAGACAGAGGACTATGGCTACACCTTC
TRBV6-6	few	TRBD2	TRBJ2-1	CASRPTSGRHNEQFF	TGTGCCAGCAGACCGACTAGCGGGAGACACAATGAGCAGTTCTTC
TRBV7-3	-	TRBD2	TRBJ2-2	CASSLVAGGSAGELFF	TGTGCCAGCAGCTTGGTAGCGGGGGGTTCTGCCGGGGAGCTGTTTTTT